This T cell receptor beta chain stems from a study of blood T cell repertoires in COVID-19. Germline loops: CDR1 KGHSH, CDR2 LQKENI. Deletions cut 6 bases from V and 2 bases from J, with 11 bases between. The CDR3 covers 14 residues. The data were produced by immunoSEQ multiplex PCR, yet TCRdb's version contains in-frame clones alone and is incomplete. Of some 180,000 clones in the sample, roughly 73% are singletons; the top ten hold around 2.8%. This receptor was taken from a woman aged 80 or older with active or convalescent COVID-19. What was sequenced was peripheral blood. The chain is built from TRBV18 and TRBJ1-5; D gene ambiguous. The CDR3 nucleotides are TGTGCCAGCTCGCCGACATGGGGCAATCAGCCCCAGCATTTT. Translated, it gives CASSPTWGNQPQHF.